This T cell receptor (beta chain) comes out of a study of blood T cell repertoires in COVID-19. Clones were read by immunoSEQ multiplex PCR, and TCRdb kept only the in-frame ones, dropping some. The sample shows 75,000 to 100,000 clones, around nine tenths of them seen only once. Germline V lookup: CDR1 SGDLS, CDR2 YYNGEE. The CDR3 has 15 residues. V lost 0 bases, J lost 0 bases, and 10 bases lay in between. Sample: peripheral blood. The rearrangement links TRBV9 to TRBJ2-7; a weak D match, TRBD1 (5 bases). This TCR came from a human donor in a cohort sampled during active COVID-19. The DNA for the CDR3 is TGTGCCAGCAGCGTAGGACAGCTGAGCTCCTACGAGCAGTACTTC. Translated: CASSVGQLSSYEQYF.